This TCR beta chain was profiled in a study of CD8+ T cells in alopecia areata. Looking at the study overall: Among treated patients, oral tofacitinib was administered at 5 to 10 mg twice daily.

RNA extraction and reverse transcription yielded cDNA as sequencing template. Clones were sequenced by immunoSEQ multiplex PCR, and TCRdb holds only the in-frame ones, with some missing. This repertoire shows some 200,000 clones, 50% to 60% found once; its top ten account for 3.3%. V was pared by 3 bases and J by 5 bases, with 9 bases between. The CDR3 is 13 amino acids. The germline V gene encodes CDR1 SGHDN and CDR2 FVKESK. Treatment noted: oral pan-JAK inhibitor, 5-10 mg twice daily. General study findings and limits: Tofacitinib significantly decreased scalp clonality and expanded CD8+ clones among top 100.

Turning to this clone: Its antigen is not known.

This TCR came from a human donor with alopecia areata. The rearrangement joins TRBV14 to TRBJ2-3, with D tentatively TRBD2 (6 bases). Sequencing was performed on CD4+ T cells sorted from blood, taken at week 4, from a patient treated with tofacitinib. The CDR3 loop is CASSHGGGDTQYF. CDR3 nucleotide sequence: TGTGCCAGCAGCCACGGGGGAGGAGATACGCAGTATTTT.